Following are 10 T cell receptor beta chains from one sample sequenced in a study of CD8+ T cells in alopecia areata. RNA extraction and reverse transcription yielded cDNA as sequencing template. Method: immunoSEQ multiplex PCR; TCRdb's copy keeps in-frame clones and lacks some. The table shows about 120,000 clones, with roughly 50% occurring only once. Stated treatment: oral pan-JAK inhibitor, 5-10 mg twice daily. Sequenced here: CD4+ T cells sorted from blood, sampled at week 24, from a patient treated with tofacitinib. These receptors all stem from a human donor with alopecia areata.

CDR3: CASKGIGNTEAFF. The CDR3 DNA is TGTGCCAGCAAGGGTATTGGGAACACTGAAGCTTTCTTT. The chain employs TRBV2 and TRBJ1-1, with unresolved D. Germline loops: CDR1 SNHLY, CDR2 FYNNEI. The CDR3 covers 13 residues. Trimming cost V 7 bases and J 1 base, with 10 bases left between them.

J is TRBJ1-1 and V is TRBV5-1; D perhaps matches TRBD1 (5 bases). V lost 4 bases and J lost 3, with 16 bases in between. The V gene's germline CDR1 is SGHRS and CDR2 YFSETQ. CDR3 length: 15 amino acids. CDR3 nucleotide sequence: TGCGCCAGCAGCCCCGGGGGGAACGAGGACACTGAAGCTTTCTTT. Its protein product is CASSPGGNEDTEAFF. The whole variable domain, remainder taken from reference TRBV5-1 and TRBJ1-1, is KAGVTQTPRYLIKTRGQQVTLSCSPISGHRSVSWYQQTPGQGLQFLFEYFSETQRNKGNFPGRFSGRQFSNSRSEMNVSTLELGDSALYLCASSPGGNEDTEAFFGQGTRLTVV.

This CDR3 is CAWSVSRGTAPSNYGYTF. In DNA, the CDR3 is TGTGCCTGGAGTGTATCCCGTGGGACCGCTCCTTCTAACTATGGCTACACCTTC. V is TRBV30 and J is TRBJ1-2; possible D gene TRBD1, 5 bases. Germline CDR1 and CDR2: GTSNPN and SVGIG (reference sequence). V was pared by 0 bases and J by 0 bases, with 20 bases between. The CDR3 runs 18 residues.

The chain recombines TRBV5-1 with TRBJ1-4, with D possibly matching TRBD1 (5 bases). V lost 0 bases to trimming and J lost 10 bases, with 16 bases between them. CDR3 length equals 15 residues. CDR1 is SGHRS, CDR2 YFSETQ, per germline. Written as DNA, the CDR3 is TGCGCCAGCAGCTTGGCAGGATTCTTGAGGGGAAAACTGTTTTTT. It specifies CASSLAGFLRGKLFF.

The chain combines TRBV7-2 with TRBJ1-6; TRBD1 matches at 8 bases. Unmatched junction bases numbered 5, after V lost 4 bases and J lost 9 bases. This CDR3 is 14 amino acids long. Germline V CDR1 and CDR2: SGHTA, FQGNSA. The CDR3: CASSSDRGSSPLHF. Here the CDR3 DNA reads TGTGCCAGCAGCTCAGACAGGGGCTCTTCACCCCTCCACTTT.

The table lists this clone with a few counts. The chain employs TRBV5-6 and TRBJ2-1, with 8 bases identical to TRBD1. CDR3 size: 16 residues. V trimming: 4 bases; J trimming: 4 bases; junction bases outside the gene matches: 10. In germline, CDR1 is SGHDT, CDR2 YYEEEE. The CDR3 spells CASSRQTGAGYNEQFF. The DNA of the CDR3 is TGTGCCAGCAGCCGACAGACAGGGGCAGGGTACAATGAGCAGTTCTTC. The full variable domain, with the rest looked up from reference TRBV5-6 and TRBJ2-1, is DAGVTQSPTHLIKTRGQQVTLRCSPKSGHDTVSWYQQALGQGPQFIFQYYEEEERQRGNFPDRFSGHQFPNYSSELNVNALLLGDSALYLCASSRQTGAGYNEQFFGPGTRLTVL.

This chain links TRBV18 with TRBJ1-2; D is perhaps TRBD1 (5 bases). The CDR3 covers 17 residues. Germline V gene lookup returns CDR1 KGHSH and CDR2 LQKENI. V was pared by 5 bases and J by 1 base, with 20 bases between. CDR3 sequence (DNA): TGTGCCAGCTCAGCCACCGGGACGTACGGAATTAACTATGGCTACACCTTC. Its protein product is CASSATGTYGINYGYTF.

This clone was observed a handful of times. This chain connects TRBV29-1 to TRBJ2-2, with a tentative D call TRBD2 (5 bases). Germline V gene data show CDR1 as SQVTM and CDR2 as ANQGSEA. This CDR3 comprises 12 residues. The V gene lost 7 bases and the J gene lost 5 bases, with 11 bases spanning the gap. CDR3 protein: CSGGLGTGELFF. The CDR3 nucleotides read TGCAGCGGAGGACTGGGTACCGGGGAGCTGTTTTTT.

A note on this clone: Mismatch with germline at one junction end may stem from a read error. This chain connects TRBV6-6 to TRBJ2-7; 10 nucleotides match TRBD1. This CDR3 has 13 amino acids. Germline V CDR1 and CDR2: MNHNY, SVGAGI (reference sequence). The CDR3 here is CASSSQTGGELEF. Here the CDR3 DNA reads TGTGCCAGCAGTTCCCAGACAGGGGGCGAGTTAGAATTC.

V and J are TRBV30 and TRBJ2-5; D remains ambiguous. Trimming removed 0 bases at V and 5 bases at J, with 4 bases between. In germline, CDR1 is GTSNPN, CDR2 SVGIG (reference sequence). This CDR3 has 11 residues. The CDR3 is CAWSVPETQYF. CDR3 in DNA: TGTGCCTGGAGTGTACCCGAGACCCAGTACTTC.